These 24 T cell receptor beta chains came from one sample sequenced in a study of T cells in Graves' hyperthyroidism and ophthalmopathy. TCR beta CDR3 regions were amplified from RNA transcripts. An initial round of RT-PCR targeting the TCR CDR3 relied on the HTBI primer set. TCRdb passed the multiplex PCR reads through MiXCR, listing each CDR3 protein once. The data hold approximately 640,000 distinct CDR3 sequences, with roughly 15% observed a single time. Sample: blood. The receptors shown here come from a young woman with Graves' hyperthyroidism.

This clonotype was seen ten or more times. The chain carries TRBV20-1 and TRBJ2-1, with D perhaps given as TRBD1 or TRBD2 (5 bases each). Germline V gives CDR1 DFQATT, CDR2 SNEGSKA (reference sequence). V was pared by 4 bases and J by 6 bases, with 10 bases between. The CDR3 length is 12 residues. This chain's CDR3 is CSATGTINEQFF. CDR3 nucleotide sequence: TGCAGTGCTACCGGGACGATCAATGAGCAGTTCTTC.

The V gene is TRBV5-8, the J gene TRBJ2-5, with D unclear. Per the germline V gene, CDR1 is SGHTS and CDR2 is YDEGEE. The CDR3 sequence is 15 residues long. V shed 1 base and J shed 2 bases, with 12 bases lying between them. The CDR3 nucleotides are TGTGCCAGCAGCTTGAATTTCCAGTCTCAAGAGACCCAGTACTTC. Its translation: CASSLNFQSQETQYF. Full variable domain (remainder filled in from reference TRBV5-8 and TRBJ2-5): EAGVTQSPTHLIKTRGQQATLRCSPISGHTSVYWYQQALGLGLQFLLWYDEGEERNRGNFPPRFSGRQFPNYSSELNVNALELEDSALYLCASSLNFQSQETQYFGPGTRLLVL.

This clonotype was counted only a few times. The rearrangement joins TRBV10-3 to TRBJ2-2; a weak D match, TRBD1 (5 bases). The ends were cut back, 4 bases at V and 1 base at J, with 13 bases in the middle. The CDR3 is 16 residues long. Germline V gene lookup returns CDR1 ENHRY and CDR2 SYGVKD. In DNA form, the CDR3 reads TGTGCCATCAGTGGGGGCGGCGCGGAGAACACCGGGGAGCTGTTTTTT. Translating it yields CAISGGGAENTGELFF.

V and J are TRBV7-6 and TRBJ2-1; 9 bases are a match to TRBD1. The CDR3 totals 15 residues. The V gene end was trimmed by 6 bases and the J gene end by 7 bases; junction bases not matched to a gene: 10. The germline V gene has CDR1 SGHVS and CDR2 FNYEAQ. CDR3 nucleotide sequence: TGTGCCAGCAGATCCACCGGGACAGGGAGAAATGAGCAGTTCTTC. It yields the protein CASRSTGTGRNEQFF.

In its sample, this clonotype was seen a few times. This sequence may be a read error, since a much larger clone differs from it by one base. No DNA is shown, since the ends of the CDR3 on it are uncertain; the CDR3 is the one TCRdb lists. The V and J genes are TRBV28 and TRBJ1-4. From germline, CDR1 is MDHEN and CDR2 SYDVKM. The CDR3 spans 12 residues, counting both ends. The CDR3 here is CASSSSNEKPFF.

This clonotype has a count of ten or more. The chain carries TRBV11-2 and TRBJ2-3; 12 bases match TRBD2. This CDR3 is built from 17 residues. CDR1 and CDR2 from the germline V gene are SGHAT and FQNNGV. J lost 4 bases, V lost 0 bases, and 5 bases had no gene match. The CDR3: CASSLDLTSGSADTQYF. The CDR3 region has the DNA TGTGCCAGCAGCTTAGATCTGACTAGCGGGAGTGCAGATACGCAGTATTTT.

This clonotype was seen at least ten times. DNA for the CDR3: TGTGCCAGCAGTTACTCCCTAGGGTCGCCGACACCCTACGAGCAGTACTTC. Protein: CASSYSLGSPTPYEQYF. This chain connects TRBV6-5 to TRBJ2-7; D is ambiguous. Germline V gives CDR1 MNHEY, CDR2 SVGAGI. The V end was cut by 0 bases, the J end by 2 bases, with 17 bases between. The CDR3 is made up of 17 amino acids.

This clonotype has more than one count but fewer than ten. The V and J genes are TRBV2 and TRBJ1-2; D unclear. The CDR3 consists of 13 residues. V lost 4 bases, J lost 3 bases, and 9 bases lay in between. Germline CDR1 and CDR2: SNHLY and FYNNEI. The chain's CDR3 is CASSVGLDYGYTF. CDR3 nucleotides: TGTGCCAGCAGTGTCGGACTGGACTATGGCTACACCTTC.

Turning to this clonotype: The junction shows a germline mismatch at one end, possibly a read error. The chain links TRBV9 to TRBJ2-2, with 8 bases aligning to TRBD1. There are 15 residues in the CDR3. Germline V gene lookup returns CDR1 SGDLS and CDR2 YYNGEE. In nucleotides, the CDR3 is TGTGCCAGGAGCGTCCGGACAGGGTTTACCGGGGAGCTGTTTTTT. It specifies CARSVRTGFTGELFF. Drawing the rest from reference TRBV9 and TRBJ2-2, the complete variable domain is DSGVTQTPKHLITATGQRVTLRCSPRSGDLSVYWYQQSLDQGLQFLIQYYNGEERAKGNILERFSAQQFPDLHSELNLSSLELGDSALYFCARSVRTGFTGELFFGEGSRLTVL.

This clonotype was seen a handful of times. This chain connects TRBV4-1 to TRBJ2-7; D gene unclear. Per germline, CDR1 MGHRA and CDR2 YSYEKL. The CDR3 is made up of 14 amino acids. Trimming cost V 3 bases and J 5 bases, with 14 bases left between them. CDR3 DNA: TGCGCCAGCAGCCAGACGGACCTCTTGAACGAGCAGTACTTC. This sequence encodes CASSQTDLLNEQYF.

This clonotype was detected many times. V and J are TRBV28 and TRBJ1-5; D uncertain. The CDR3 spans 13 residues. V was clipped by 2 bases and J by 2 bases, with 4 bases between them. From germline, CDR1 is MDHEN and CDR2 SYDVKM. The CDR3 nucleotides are TGTGCCAGCAGTTTACAGCGCAATCAGCCCCAGCATTTT. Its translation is CASSLQRNQPQHF.

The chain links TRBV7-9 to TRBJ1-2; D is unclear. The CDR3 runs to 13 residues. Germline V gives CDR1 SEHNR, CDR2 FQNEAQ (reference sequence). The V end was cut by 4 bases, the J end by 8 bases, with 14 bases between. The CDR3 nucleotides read TGTGCCAGCAGCTCCAGTTTAGATAGAGGCTACACCTTC. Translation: CASSSSLDRGYTF.

CDR3 bases: TGCGCCAGCAGCCTTAGCGGGAGTGGAAATACGCAGTATTTT. The encoded protein is CASSLSGSGNTQYF. The rearrangement joins TRBV4-1 to TRBJ2-3; 9 bases fit TRBD2. The CDR3 has 14 residues. Germline V gene lookup returns CDR1 MGHRA and CDR2 YSYEKL. V shed 4 bases and J 7 bases; nucleotides not matched to a gene: 6.

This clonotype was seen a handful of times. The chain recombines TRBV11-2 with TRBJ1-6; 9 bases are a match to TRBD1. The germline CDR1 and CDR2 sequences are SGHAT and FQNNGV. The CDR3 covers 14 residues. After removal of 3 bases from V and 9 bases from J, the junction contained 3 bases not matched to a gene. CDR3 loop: CASSLGQGSSPLHF. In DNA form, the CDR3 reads TGTGCCAGCAGCTTGGGACAGGGTAGTTCACCCCTCCACTTT.

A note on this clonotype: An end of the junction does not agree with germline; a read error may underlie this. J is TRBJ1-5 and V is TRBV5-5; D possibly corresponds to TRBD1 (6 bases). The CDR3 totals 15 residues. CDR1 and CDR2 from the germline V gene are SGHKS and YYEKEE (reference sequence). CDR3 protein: CASGLIAGGGQPQHF. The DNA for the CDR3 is TGTGCCAGCGGCTTGATCGCGGGGGGCGGCCAGCCCCAGCATTTT.

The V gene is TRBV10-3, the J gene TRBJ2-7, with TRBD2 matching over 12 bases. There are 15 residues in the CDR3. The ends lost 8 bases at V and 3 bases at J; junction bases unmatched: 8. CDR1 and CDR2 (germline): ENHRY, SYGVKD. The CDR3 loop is CAISIGTSGYYEQYF. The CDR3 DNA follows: TGTGCCATCTCCATCGGGACTAGCGGGTACTACGAGCAGTACTTC.

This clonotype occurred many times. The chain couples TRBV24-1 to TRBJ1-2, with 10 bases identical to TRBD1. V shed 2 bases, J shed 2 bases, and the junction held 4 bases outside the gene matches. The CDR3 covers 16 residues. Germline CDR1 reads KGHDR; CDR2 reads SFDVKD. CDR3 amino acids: CATSDSGQGLNYGYTF. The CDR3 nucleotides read TGTGCCACCAGTGATTCGGGACAGGGGCTAAACTATGGCTACACCTTC.

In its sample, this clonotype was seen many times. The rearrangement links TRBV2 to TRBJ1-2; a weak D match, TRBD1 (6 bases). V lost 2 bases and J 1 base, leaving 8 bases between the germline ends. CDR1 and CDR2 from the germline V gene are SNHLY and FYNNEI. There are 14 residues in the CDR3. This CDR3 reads CASSEQGRNYGYTF. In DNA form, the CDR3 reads TGTGCCAGCAGTGAACAGGGGCGTAACTATGGCTACACCTTC.

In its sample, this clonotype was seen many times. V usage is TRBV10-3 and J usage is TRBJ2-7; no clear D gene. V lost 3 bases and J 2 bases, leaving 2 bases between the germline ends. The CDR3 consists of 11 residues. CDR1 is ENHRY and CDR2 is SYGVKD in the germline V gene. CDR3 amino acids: CAISDPYEQYF. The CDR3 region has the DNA TGTGCCATCAGTGATCCCTACGAGCAGTACTTC.

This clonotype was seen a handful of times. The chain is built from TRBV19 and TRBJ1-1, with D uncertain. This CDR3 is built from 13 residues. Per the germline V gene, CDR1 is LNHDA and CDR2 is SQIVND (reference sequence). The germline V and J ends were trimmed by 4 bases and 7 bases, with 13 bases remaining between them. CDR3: CASSNSRKDEAFF. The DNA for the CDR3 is TGTGCCAGTAGTAATTCCAGAAAAGATGAAGCTTTCTTT. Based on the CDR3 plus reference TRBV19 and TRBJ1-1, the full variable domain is DGGITQSPKYLFRKEGQNVTLSCEQNLNHDAMYWYRQDPGQGLRLIYYSQIVNDFQKGDIAEGYSVSREKKESFPLTVTSAQKNPTAFYLCASSNSRKDEAFFGQGTRLTVV.

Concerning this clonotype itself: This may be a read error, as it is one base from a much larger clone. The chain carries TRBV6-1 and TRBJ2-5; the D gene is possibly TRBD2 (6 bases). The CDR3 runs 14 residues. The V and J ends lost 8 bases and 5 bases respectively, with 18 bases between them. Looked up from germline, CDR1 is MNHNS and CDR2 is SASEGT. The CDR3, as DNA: TGTGCCAGCGGACTATCGCCGATTTGGGAGACCCAGTACTTC. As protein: CASGLSPIWETQYF.

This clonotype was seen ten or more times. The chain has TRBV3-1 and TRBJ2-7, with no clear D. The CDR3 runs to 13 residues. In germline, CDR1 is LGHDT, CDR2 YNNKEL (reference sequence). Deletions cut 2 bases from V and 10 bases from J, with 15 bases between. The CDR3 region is CASSQYETEDQYF. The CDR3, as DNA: TGTGCCAGCAGCCAATACGAGACGGAAGATCAGTACTTC.

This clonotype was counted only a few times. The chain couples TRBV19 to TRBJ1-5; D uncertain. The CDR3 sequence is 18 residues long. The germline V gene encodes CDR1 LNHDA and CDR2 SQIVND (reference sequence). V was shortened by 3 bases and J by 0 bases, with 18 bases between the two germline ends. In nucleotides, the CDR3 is TGTGCCAGTAGTATCCCGATGAGGGCAGCTGATAGCAATCAGCCCCAGCATTTT. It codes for CASSIPMRAADSNQPQHF.

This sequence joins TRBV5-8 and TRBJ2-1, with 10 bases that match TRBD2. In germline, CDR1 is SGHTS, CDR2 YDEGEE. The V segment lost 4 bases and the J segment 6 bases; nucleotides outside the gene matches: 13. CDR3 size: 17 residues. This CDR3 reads CASSPLASGSIGNEQFF. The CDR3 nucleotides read TGTGCCAGCAGCCCCCTCGCTAGCGGGAGTATTGGCAATGAGCAGTTCTTC.